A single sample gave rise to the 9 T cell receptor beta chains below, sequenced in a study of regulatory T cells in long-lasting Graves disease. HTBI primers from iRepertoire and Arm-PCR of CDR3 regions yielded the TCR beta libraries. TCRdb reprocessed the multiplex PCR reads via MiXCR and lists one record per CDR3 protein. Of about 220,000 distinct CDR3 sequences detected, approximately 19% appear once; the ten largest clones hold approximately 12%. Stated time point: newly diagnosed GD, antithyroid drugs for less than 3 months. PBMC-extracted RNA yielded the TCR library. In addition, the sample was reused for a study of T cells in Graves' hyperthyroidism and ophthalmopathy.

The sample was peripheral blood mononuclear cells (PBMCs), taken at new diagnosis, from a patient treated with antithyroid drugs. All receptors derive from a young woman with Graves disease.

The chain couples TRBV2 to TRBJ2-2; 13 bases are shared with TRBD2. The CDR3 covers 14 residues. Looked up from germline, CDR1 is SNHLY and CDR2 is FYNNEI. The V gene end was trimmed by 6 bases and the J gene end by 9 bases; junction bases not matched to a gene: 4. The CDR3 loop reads CASSGTSGIRELFF. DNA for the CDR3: TGTGCCAGCAGCGGGACTAGCGGGATACGGGAGCTGTTTTTT.

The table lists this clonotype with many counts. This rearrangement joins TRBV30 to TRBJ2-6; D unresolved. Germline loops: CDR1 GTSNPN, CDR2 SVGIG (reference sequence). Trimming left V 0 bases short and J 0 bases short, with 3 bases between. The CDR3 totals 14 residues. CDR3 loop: CAWSVRSGANVLTF. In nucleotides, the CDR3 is TGTGCCTGGAGTGTCCGCTCTGGGGCCAACGTCCTGACTTTC.

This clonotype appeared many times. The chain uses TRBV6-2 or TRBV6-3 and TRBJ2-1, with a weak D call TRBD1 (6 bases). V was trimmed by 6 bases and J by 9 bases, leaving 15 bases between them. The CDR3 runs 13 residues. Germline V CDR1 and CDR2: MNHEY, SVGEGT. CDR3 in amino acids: CASSLDTGTEQFF. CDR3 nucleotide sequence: TGTGCCAGCAGCCTCGACACAGGGACTGAGCAGTTCTTC.

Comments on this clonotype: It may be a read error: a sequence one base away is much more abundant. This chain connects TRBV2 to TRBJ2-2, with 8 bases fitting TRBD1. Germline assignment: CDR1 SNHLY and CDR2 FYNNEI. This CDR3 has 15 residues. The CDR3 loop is CASSTQTGVAGGLFF. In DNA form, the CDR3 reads TGTGCCAGCAGCACCCAGACAGGGGTGGCCGGGGGGCTGTTTTTT.

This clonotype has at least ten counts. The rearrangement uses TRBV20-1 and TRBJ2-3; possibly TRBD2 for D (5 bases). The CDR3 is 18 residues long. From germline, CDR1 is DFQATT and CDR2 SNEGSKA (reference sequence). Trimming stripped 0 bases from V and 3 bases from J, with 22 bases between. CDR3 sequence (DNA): TGCAGTGCTAGAGATAACCCCGGGGTAGGAGTTAGGACAGATACGCAGTATTTT. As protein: CSARDNPGVGVRTDTQYF.

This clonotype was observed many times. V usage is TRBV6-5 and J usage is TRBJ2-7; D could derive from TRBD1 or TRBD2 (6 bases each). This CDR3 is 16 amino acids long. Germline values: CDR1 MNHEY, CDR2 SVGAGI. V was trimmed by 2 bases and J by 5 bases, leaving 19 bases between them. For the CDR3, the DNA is TGTGCCAGCAGTTACCCGGAGGGGGGCGCGGGGAACGAGCAGTACTTC. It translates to CASSYPEGGAGNEQYF.

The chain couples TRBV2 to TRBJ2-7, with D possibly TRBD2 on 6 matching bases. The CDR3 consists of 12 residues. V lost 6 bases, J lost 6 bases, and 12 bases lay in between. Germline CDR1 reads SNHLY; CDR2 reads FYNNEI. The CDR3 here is CASSGGDSEQYF. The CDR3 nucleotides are TGTGCCAGCAGCGGGGGTGATTCCGAGCAGTACTTC.

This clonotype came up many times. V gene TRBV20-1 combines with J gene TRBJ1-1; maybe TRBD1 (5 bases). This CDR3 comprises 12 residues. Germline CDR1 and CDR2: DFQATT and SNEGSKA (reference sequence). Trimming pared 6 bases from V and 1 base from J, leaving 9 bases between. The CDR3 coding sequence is TGCAGTGCGCAAACAGGGAACACTGAAGCTTTCTTT. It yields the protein CSAQTGNTEAFF.

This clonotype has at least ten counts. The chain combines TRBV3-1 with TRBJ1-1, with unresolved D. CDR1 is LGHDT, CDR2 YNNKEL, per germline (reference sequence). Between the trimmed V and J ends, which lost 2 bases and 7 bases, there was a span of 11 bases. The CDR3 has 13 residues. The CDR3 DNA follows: TGTGCCAGCAGCCAACTAGGCGTCGGTGAAGCTTTCTTT. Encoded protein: CASSQLGVGEAFF.